The clone carrying this TCR beta chain came up many times. This sample is part of a study of low-dose radiotherapy and immunotherapy resistance in tumors. Study details: Patients of Cohort 1 had 0.5 Gy fractions every 2 weeks, which summed to 6.5 Gy. Every two weeks, cyclophosphamide 200 mg/m2 was infused one day before radiation plus immunotherapy.

The V and J ends lost 5 bases and 0 bases, in that order; junction bases with no gene match: 5. Germline CDR1 DFQATT, CDR2 SNEGSKA (reference sequence). The CDR3 is 16 amino acids. As for time point: after trial treatment. Treatment given: LDRT plus nivolumab, ipilimumab, low-dose cyclophosphamide and aspirin (RACIN trial). TRAV and TRBV primers primed cDNA for both TCRalpha and TCRbeta. The PCR that amplified TCRs ran for 15 to 25 cycles, relying on a constant-region primer and a V-primer adapter. Isolated mRNA underwent amplification via in vitro transcription. Each CDR3 protein is one row after TCRdb ran MiXCR on the reads. The top ten hold roughly 13% of the sample, which has tens of thousands of distinct CDR3 sequences, roughly 20% seen once.

Material: PBMCs, obtained after low-dose radiotherapy plus immunotherapy. The V gene is TRBV20-1, the J gene TRBJ2-7, with TRBD2 identical over 15 bases. The receptor's source is a female donor with ovarian cancer. The CDR3 nucleotides read TGCAGTGCTCACGGGACTAGCGGGAGGAGCTCCTACGAGCAGTACTTC. This sequence encodes CSAHGTSGRSSYEQYF.